The present T cell receptor beta chain was sequenced within a study of OX40 agonist ivuxolimab in advanced cancers. Study at large: Prior anti-PD-1, anti-PD-L1 or anti-CTLA-4 therapy was allowed; approximately 40% had some.

Only in-frame clones appear in the TCRdb table, and some are missing; sequencing was by immunoSEQ multiplex PCR. The data show about 61,000 clones, over 80% seen once. CDR3 length equals 13 residues. CDR1 is MDHEN and CDR2 is SYDVKM in the germline V gene. Trimming stripped 3 bases from V and 1 base from J, with 6 bases between. Blood sampling was done at baseline, cycle 4 day 1, and cycle 7 day 1. The TCR originated in an adult with an advanced solid tumor such as melanoma, head and neck, liver or kidney cancer. V usage is TRBV28 and J usage is TRBJ1-1, with D uncertain. This sample comprised CD4+ or CD8+ T cells sorted from blood, obtained in a trial of the OX40 agonist ivuxolimab. In nucleotides, the CDR3 is TGTGCCAGCAGTTTCCCTGAGAACACTGAAGCTTTCTTT. It encodes CASSFPENTEAFF.